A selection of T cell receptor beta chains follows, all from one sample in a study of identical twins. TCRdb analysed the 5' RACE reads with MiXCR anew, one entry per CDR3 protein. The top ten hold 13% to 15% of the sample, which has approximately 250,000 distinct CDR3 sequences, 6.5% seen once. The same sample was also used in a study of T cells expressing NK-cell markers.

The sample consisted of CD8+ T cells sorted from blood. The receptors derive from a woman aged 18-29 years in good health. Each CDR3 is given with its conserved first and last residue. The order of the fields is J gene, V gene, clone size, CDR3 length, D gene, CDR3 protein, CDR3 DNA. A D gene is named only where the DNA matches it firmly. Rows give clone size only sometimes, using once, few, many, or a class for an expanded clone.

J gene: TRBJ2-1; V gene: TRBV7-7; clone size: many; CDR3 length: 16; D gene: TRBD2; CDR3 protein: CASSLRSGGTWDEQFF; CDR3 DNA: TGTGCTAGCAGCTTAAGAAGCGGGGGGACCTGGGATGAGCAGTTCTTC
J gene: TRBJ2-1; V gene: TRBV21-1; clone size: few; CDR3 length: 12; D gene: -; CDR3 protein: CASTMGRYEQFF; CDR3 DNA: TGTGCCAGCACTATGGGAAGGTATGAGCAGTTCTTC
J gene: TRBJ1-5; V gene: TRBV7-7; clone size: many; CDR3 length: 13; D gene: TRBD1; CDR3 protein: CASSATRTGPQHF; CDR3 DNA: TGTGCTAGCAGCGCCACTAGGACAGGGCCCCAGCATTTT
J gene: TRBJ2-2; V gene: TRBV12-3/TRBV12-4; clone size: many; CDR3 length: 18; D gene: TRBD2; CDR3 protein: CASSSPTSGGAGTGELFF; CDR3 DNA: TGTGCCAGCAGTTCCCCGACTAGCGGGGGGGCAGGGACCGGGGAGCTGTTTTTT
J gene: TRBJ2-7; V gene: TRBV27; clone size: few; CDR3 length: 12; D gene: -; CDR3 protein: CASSSSSGEQYF; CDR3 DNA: TGTGCCAGCAGCTCGAGTTCAGGCGAGCAGTACTTC
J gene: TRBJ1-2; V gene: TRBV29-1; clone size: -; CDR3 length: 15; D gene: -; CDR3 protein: CSVRTASYKNYGYTF; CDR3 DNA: TGCAGCGTTAGGACAGCGTCATATAAAAACTATGGCTACACCTTC
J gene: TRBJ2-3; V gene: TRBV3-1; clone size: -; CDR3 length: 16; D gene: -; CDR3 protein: CASSQVSRGPTDTQYF; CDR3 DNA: TGTGCCAGCAGCCAAGTTTCCAGGGGACCCACAGATACGCAGTATTTT
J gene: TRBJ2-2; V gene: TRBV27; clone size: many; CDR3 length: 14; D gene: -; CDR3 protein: CASSLIATSGELFF; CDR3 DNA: TGTGCCAGCAGTTTAATCGCCACGTCCGGGGAGCTGTTTTTT
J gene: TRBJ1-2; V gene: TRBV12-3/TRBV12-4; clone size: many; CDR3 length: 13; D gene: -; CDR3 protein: CASSSGPFYGYTF; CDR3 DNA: TGTGCCAGCAGTTCCGGGCCGTTCTATGGCTACACCTTC
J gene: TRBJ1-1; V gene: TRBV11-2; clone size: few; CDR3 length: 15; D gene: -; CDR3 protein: CASSFGRGGGTEAFF; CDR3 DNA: TGTGCCAGCAGCTTTGGGAGGGGTGGCGGCACTGAAGCTTTCTTT
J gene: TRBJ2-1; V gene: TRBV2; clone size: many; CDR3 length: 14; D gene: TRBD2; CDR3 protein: CARGLAGINNEQFF; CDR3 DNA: TGTGCCCGTGGCCTAGCGGGGATAAACAATGAGCAGTTCTTC
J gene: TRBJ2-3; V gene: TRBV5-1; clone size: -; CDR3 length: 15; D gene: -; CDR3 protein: CASSLEGVTTDTQYF; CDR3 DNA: TGCGCCAGCAGCTTGGAGGGGGTTACCACAGATACGCAGTATTTT
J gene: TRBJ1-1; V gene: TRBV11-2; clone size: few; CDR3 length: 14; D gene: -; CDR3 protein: CASSLDKVGLEAFF; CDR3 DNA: TGTGCCAGCAGCTTAGATAAGGTCGGTCTTGAGGCTTTCTTT
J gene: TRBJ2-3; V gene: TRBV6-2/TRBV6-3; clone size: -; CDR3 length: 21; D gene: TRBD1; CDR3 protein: CASSSLPGQDPGSRSTDTQYF; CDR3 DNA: TGTGCCAGCAGTTCTCTACCGGGACAGGACCCTGGGTCCCGCAGCACAGATACGCAGTATTTT
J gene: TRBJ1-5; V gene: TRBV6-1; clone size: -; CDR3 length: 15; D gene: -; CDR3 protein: CASRKRSPDGQPQHF; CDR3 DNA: TGTGCCAGCAGGAAGAGGTCGCCCGATGGGCAGCCCCAGCATTTT
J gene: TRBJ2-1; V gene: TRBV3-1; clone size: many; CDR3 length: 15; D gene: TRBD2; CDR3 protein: CASTPGLGGIDEQFF; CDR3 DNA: TGTGCCAGCACCCCGGGACTAGGAGGAATCGATGAGCAGTTCTTC
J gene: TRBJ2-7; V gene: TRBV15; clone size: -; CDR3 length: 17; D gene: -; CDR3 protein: CATSRDPLVSGVDEQYF; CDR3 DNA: TGTGCCACCAGCAGAGACCCCTTGGTGTCGGGAGTAGACGAGCAGTACTTC
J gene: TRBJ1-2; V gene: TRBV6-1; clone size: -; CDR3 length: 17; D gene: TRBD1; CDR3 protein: CASSDGPGDSLNYGYTF; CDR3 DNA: TGTGCCAGCAGTGATGGCCCGGGGGACAGCCTTAACTATGGCTACACCTTC
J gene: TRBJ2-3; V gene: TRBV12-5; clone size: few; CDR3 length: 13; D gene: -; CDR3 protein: CASGQTTTDTQYF; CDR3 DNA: TGTGCTAGTGGTCAAACCACGACGGATACGCAGTATTTT
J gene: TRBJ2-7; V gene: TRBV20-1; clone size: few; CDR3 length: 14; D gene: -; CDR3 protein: CSALSRERTYEQYF; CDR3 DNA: TGCAGTGCCCTCTCCAGGGAGCGTACCTACGAGCAGTACTTC
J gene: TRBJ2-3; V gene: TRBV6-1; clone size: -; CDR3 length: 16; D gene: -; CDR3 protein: CASGLSGDVYTDTQYF; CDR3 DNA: TGTGCCAGCGGTCTTTCCGGGGACGTCTACACAGATACGCAGTATTTT
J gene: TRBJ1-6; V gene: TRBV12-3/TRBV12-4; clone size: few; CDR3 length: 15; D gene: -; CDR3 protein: CASNITGFVHSPLHF; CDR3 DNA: TGTGCCAGCAACATTACAGGGTTCGTCCATTCACCCCTCCACTTT
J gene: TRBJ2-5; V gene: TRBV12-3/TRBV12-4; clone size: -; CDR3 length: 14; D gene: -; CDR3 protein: CASSFGGGGETQYF; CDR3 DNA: TGTGCCAGCAGTTTCGGAGGGGGAGGAGAGACCCAGTACTTC
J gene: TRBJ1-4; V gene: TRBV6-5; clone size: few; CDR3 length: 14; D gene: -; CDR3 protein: CASSYGQPNEKLFF; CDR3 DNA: TGTGCCAGCAGTTACGGCCAGCCCAATGAAAAACTGTTTTTT
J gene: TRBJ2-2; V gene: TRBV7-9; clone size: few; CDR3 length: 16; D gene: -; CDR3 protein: CASTYSRQEITGELFF; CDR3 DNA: TGTGCCAGCACCTACTCTAGACAGGAGATCACCGGGGAGCTGTTTTTT
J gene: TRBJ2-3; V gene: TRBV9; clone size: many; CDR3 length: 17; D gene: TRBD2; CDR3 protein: CASSVRGTSGIGDTQYF; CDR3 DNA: TGTGCCAGCAGCGTTCGCGGGACTAGCGGGATTGGGGATACGCAGTATTTT
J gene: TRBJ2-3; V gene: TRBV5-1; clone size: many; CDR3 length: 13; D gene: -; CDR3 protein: CASSLPWGDTQYF; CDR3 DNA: TGCGCCAGCAGCTTGCCTTGGGGTGATACGCAGTATTTT
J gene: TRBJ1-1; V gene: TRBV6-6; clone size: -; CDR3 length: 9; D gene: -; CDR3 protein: CASSYEAFF; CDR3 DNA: TGTGCCAGCAGTTATGAGGCTTTCTTT
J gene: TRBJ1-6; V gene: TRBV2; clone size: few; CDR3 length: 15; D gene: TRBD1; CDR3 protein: CASREGTVRASPLHF; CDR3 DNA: TGTGCCAGCAGGGAAGGGACAGTCAGGGCTTCACCCCTCCACTTT
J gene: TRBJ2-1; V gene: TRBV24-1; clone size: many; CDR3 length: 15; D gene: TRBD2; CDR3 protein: CATSDFIGGSDEQFF; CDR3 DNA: TGTGCCACCAGTGACTTCATTGGCGGGAGCGATGAGCAGTTCTTC
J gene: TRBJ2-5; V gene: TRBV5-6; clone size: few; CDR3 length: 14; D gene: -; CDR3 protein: CASSYPGRQETQYF; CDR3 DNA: TGTGCCAGCAGTTATCCTGGCAGGCAAGAGACCCAGTACTTC
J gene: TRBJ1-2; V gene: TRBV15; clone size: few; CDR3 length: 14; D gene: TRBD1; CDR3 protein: CATSGRTGFYGYTF; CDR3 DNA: TGTGCCACCAGCGGCCGGACAGGGTTCTATGGCTACACCTTC
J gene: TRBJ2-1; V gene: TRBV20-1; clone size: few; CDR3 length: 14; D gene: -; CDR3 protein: CSARKADLGNEQFF; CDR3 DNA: TGCAGTGCTAGAAAGGCGGATCTTGGGAATGAGCAGTTCTTC
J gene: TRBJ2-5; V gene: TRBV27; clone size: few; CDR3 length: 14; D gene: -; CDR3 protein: CASSLGQGRETQYF; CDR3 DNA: TGTGCCAGCAGTTTGGGGCAGGGTAGAGAGACCCAGTACTTC
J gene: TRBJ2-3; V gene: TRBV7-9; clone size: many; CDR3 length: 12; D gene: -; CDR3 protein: CASSQTADTQYF; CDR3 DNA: TGTGCCAGCAGTCAGACAGCAGATACGCAGTATTTT
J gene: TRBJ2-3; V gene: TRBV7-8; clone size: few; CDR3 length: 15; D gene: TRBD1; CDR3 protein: CASSLLRTGTDTQYF; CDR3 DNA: TGTGCCAGCAGCTTACTACGGACAGGAACAGATACGCAGTATTTT
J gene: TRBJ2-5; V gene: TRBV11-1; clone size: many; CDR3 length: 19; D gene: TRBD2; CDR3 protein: CASSSPRGGRWESQETQYF; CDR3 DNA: TGTGCCAGCAGCTCCCCCCGGGGAGGGAGGTGGGAGTCCCAAGAGACCCAGTACTTC
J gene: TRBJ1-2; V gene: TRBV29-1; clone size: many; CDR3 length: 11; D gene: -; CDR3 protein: CSVEEVDGYTF; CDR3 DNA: TGCAGCGTTGAGGAAGTGGATGGCTACACCTTC
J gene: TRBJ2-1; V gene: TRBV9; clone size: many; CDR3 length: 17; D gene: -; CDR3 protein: CASSATTTTFSYNEQFF; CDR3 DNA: TGTGCCAGCAGCGCGACAACTACAACTTTTTCCTACAATGAGCAGTTCTTC
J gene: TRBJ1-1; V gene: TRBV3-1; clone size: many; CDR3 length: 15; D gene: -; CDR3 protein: CASSPLGEGNTEAFF; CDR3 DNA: TGTGCCAGCAGCCCCCTGGGGGAAGGTAACACTGAAGCTTTCTTT
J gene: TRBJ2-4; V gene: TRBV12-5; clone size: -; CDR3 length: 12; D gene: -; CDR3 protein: CASGQGNFIQYF; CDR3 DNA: TGTGCTAGTGGTCAGGGCAACTTCATTCAGTACTTC
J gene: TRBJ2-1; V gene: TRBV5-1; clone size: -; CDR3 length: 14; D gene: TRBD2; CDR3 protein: CASRWAGAGNEQFF; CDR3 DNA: TGCGCCAGCAGGTGGGCGGGAGCCGGGAATGAGCAGTTCTTC
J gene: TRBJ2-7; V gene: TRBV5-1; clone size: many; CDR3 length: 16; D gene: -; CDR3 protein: CASSLGLGVYSYEQYF; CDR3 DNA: TGCGCCAGCAGCTTGGGATTAGGAGTCTATTCCTACGAGCAGTACTTC
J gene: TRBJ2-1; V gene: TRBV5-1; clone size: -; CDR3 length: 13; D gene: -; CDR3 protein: CASSFNSGNEQFF; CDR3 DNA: TGCGCCAGCAGCTTTAATAGCGGCAATGAGCAGTTCTTC
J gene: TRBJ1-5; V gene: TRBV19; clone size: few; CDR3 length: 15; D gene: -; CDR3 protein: CASSIGVTGNQPQHF; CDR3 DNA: TGTGCCAGTAGTATCGGGGTTACAGGCAATCAGCCCCAGCATTTT
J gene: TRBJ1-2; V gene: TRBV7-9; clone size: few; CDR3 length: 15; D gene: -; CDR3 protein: CASSWGQGAPEGYTF; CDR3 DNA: TGTGCCAGCAGCTGGGGGCAAGGGGCGCCGGAGGGCTACACCTTC
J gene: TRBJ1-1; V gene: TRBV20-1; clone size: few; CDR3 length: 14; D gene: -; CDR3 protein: CSARGAELNTEAFF; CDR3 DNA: TGCAGTGCTAGAGGTGCGGAGCTGAACACTGAAGCTTTCTTT
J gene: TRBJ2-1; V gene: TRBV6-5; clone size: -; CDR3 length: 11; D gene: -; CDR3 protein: CASSSWSEQFF; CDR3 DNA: TGTGCCAGCAGCTCTTGGAGCGAGCAGTTCTTC
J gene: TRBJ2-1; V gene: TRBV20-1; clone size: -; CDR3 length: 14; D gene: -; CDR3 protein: CSAKGRLTYNEQFF; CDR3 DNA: TGCAGTGCTAAGGGGAGATTGACCTACAATGAGCAGTTCTTC
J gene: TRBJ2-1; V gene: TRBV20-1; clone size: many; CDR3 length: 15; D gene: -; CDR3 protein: CSTTPGALTYNEQFF; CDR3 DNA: TGCAGTACCACCCCAGGCGCCTTGACTTACAATGAGCAGTTCTTC
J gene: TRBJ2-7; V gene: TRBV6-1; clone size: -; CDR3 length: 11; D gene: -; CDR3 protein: CASTEGGEQYF; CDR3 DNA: TGTGCCAGCACCGAAGGGGGCGAGCAGTACTTC
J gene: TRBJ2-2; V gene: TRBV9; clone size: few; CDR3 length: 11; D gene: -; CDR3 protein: CASGRTGELFF; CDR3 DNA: TGTGCCAGCGGGCGGACCGGGGAGCTGTTTTTT
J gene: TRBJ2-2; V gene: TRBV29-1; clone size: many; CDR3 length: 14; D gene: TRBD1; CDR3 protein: CSVEDRQGSGELFF; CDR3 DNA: TGCAGCGTTGAAGATAGACAGGGTTCCGGGGAGCTGTTTTTT
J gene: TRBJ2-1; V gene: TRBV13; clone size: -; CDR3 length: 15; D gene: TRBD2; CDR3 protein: CASSEPGLVPIGQFF; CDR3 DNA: TGTGCCAGCAGCGAGCCGGGACTAGTCCCCATCGGGCAGTTCTTC
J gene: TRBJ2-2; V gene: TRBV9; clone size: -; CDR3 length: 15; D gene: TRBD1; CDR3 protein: CASSARTGGNRELFF; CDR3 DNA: TGTGCCAGCAGCGCCCGGACAGGGGGTAACCGGGAGCTGTTTTTT
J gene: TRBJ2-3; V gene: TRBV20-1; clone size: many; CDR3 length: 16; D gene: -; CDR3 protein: CSAITGTVVFTDTQYF; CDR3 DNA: TGCAGTGCTATTACCGGGACGGTGGTTTTCACAGATACGCAGTATTTT